The next 23 T cell receptor beta chains were all read from a single sample in a study of blood T cell repertoires in COVID-19 (dated by TCRdb to between 2020 and 2021). Libraries were made using the immunoSEQ multiplex PCR assay. TCRdb holds this immuneACCESS table with in-frame rearrangements only. Some clones are missing; in checked studies, unresolved V genes explain under half, and the rest has no known cause. The sample profile shows some 330,000 clones; around 87% of them were found once. Clones ranked in the top ten supply approximately 4% of the sample. Sequenced: peripheral blood. These receptors all come from a woman aged 50 to 60 with active or convalescent COVID-19.

V is TRBV7-3 and J is TRBJ1-4; D uncertain. With 1 base removed from V and 5 bases from J, the gap between germline ends came to 14 bases. This CDR3 contains 16 residues. The germline V gene encodes CDR1 SGHTA and CDR2 FQGTGA. In DNA form, the CDR3 reads TGTGCCAGCAGCTTAAGCGGCCCCGGCCCCAATGAAAAACTGTTTTTT. Amino acids: CASSLSGPGPNEKLFF.

The chain couples TRBV20-1 to TRBJ1-4; D gene unclear. With 4 bases removed from V and 8 bases from J, the gap between germline ends came to 8 bases. Germline V gene lookup returns CDR1 DFQATT and CDR2 SNEGSKA (reference sequence). The CDR3 runs to 11 residues. This CDR3 is CSAIAREKLFF. The CDR3 nucleotides read TGCAGTGCTATAGCGAGGGAAAAACTGTTTTTT.

The J gene is TRBJ2-1, the V gene TRBV19, with 9 bases identical to TRBD2. The V segment lost 5 bases and the J segment 4 bases; nucleotides outside the gene matches: 9. Germline CDR1 is LNHDA and CDR2 is SQIVND (reference sequence). CDR3 length: 16 amino acids. This chain's CDR3 is CASSGVTSGFYNEQFF. The CDR3 coding sequence is TGTGCCAGTAGTGGGGTTACTAGCGGGTTTTACAATGAGCAGTTCTTC.

This chain joins TRBV18 and TRBJ2-3; 8 positions match TRBD1. Germline CDR1 reads KGHSH; CDR2 reads LQKENI. The CDR3 has 19 amino acids. V was clipped by 3 bases and J by 0 bases; unmatched bases: 14. Written as DNA, the CDR3 is TGTGCCAGCTCACCCAAGTTCGTCGGACAGGGCGCTAGCACAGATACGCAGTATTTT. Translated, it gives CASSPKFVGQGASTDTQYF.

This sequence joins TRBV29-1 and TRBJ2-5; 7 nucleotides line up with TRBD1. This CDR3 is 14 amino acids long. CDR1 SQVTM and CDR2 ANQGSEA come from the germline V gene. V trimming: 6 bases; J trimming: 2 bases; junction bases outside the gene matches: 9. CDR3: CSVAPQGVQETQYF. DNA for the CDR3: TGCAGCGTGGCACCCCAGGGGGTTCAAGAGACCCAGTACTTC.

This rearrangement joins TRBV6-1 to TRBJ1-1; 9 bases map to TRBD1. Germline V CDR1 and CDR2: MNHNS, SASEGT. The CDR3 sequence is 17 residues long. The V and J ends lost 4 bases and 3 bases, in that order; junction bases with no gene match: 12. DNA for the CDR3: TGTGCCAGCAGTGCGCACTTACAGGGGGCGCCGGACACTGAAGCTTTCTTT. Residues: CASSAHLQGAPDTEAFF.

The V and J genes are TRBV19 and TRBJ1-1; 7 bases are shared with TRBD1. V gave up 9 bases and J gave up 5 bases; unmatched junction bases: 6. This CDR3 spans 12 amino acids. The germline V gene has CDR1 LNHDA and CDR2 SQIVND (reference sequence). The CDR3 reads CASAMTGTEAFF. The CDR3 DNA reads TGTGCCAGCGCGATGACAGGGACTGAAGCTTTCTTT.

This rearrangement joins TRBV9 to TRBJ2-5, with no clear D. Trimming took off 2 bases at V and 1 base at J, with 9 bases between the two ends. Germline CDR1 reads SGDLS; CDR2 reads YYNGEE. The CDR3 runs to 14 residues. The CDR3 coding sequence is TGTGCCAGCAGCGTTGGCGGTACCCAAGAGACCCAGTACTTC. Protein product: CASSVGGTQETQYF.

The chain uses TRBV27 and TRBJ2-7, with TRBD1 matching over 8 bases. In germline, CDR1 is MNHEY, CDR2 SMNVEV (reference sequence). This CDR3 comprises 15 residues. V shed 3 bases, J shed 2 bases, and the junction held 6 bases outside the gene matches. The CDR3 loop is CASSFSQGAAYEQYF. CDR3 nucleotides: TGTGCCAGCAGTTTTTCTCAGGGGGCAGCCTACGAGCAGTACTTC.

This chain links TRBV7-8 with TRBJ1-2; 8 bases map to TRBD1. The germline V gene encodes CDR1 SGHVS and CDR2 FQNEAQ. J gave up 2 bases and V 1 base, and 9 bases lay outside the gene matches. The CDR3 has 17 amino acids. For the CDR3, the DNA is TGTGCCAGCAGCTTAGTAGGACAGGGCCGGCCAAACTATGGCTACACCTTC. Its translation: CASSLVGQGRPNYGYTF.

J is TRBJ1-2 and V is TRBV2; 9 bases are shared with TRBD1. V was clipped by 9 bases and J by 0 bases; unmatched bases: 11. Per germline, CDR1 SNHLY and CDR2 FYNNEI. The length of the CDR3 is 16 residues. This CDR3 reads CARLGTGRGSNYGYTF. CDR3 in DNA: TGTGCCAGGCTTGGGACAGGGAGAGGGTCTAACTATGGCTACACCTTC.

This chain links TRBV12-3 or TRBV12-4 with TRBJ1-1; TRBD1 is a possible D gene (5 bases). The CDR3 is made up of 13 amino acids. Trimming removed 6 bases at V and 1 base at J, with 9 bases between. The DNA for the CDR3 is TGTGCCAGCAGCCCCGGACAGAACACTGAAGCTTTCTTT. It encodes CASSPGQNTEAFF.

V and J are TRBV11-1 and TRBJ1-1; a weak D match, TRBD1 (6 bases). Deletions cut 5 bases from V and 2 bases from J, with 18 bases between. CDR1 is SGHAT and CDR2 is FQDESV in the germline V gene (reference sequence). This CDR3 has 16 amino acids. CDR3 protein: CASSTTGRWENTEAFF. DNA of the CDR3: TGTGCCAGCAGCACCACAGGGCGTTGGGAAAACACTGAAGCTTTCTTT.

Points on this clone: Other DNA sequences within the sample encode an identical CDR3. The chain uses TRBV5-1 and TRBJ1-2, with D possibly being TRBD1 (6 bases). The V and J ends lost 3 bases and 5 bases respectively, with 8 bases between them. This CDR3 is built from 12 residues. CDR1 and CDR2 from the germline V gene are SGHRS and YFSETQ. The CDR3 coding sequence is TGCGCCAGCAGCTCGGACAGTTATGGCTACACCTTC. Protein product: CASSSDSYGYTF.

The chain has TRBV28 and TRBJ2-7; D gene unclear. Germline V gene sequence: CDR1 MDHEN, CDR2 SYDVKM. Trimming removed 8 bases at V and 6 bases at J, with 11 bases between. This CDR3 spans 11 amino acids. The CDR3 sequence: CASLSSSEQYF. The CDR3 region has the DNA TGTGCCAGCCTCTCGAGTTCCGAGCAGTACTTC. The variable domain in full, completed from reference TRBV28 and TRBJ2-7, reads DVKVTQSSRYLVKRTGEKVFLECVQDMDHENMFWYRQDPGLGLRLIYFSYDVKMKEKGDIPEGYSVSREKKERFSLILESASTNQTSMYLCASLSSSEQYFGPGTRLTVT.

This clone showed up just a few times. V usage is TRBV3-1 (or the pseudogene TRBV3-2) and J usage is TRBJ1-3; D is ambiguous. The CDR3 has 16 amino acids. Trimming took 0 bases from V and 0 from J, leaving 9 bases between them. Germline values: CDR1 LGHDT, CDR2 YNNKEL (reference sequence). CDR3 sequence: CASSQEFVLSGNTIYF. CDR3 coding DNA: TGTGCCAGCAGCCAAGAGTTCGTACTCTCTGGAAACACCATATATTTT.

V usage is TRBV27 and J usage is TRBJ1-6, with TRBD1 matching over 7 bases. There are 16 residues in the CDR3. The germline V gene has CDR1 MNHEY and CDR2 SMNVEV (reference sequence). V was pared by 6 bases and J by 3 bases, with 8 bases of the junction left unmatched. Here the CDR3 reads CASRPGTVLYNSPLHF. Written as DNA, the CDR3 is TGTGCCAGCAGACCCGGGACAGTCCTCTATAATTCACCCCTCCACTTT.

The chain employs TRBV3-1 (or the pseudogene TRBV3-2) and TRBJ2-2, with D tentatively TRBD2 (5 bases). V lost 4 bases and J 1 base, leaving 22 bases between the germline ends. The germline V gene has CDR1 LGHDT and CDR2 YNNKEL (reference sequence). The CDR3 totals 19 residues. DNA of the CDR3: TGTGCCAGCAGCCTAGGGCCCACATCCTTAAGCGGGAACACCGGGGAGCTGTTTTTT. Its translation is CASSLGPTSLSGNTGELFF.

This chain connects TRBV5-6 to TRBJ1-5; D remains ambiguous. The germline V gene has CDR1 SGHDT and CDR2 YYEEEE. Trimming took off 0 bases at V and 0 bases at J, with 4 bases between the two ends. The CDR3 runs 14 residues. The CDR3 nucleotides read TGTGCCAGCAGCTTGGTTAATAGCAATCAGCCCCAGCATTTT. Translated: CASSLVNSNQPQHF.

The chain recombines TRBV19 with TRBJ1-1, with D maybe TRBD1 (5 bases). The CDR3 loop spans 15 amino acids. The V end was cut by 5 bases, the J end by 1 base, with 14 bases between. Germline assignment: CDR1 LNHDA and CDR2 SQIVND (reference sequence). CDR3 in amino acids: CASSPYSTGNTEAFF. The CDR3 bases are TGTGCCAGTAGTCCCTACTCCACAGGGAACACTGAAGCTTTCTTT.

The chain combines TRBV7-9 with TRBJ1-2; 10 nucleotides align to TRBD1. CDR1 SEHNR and CDR2 FQNEAQ come from the germline V gene (reference sequence). The CDR3 is 13 amino acids. Germline trimming cut 6 bases from V and 6 bases from J; bases unmatched to any gene: 4. The DNA for the CDR3 is TGTGCCAGCAGGGTGACAGGGGGCGATGGCTACACCTTC. Encoded protein: CASRVTGGDGYTF.

The J gene is TRBJ2-2, the V gene TRBV28; 7 positions agree with TRBD1. The CDR3 contains 16 residues. Unmatched junction bases numbered 8, after V lost 7 bases and J lost 0 bases. Germline CDR1 is MDHEN and CDR2 is SYDVKM. CDR3 bases: TGTGCCAGCACCTTGATACAGGGGACGAACACCGGGGAGCTGTTTTTT. This encodes CASTLIQGTNTGELFF.

The chain recombines TRBV30 with TRBJ2-7, with TRBD2 matching over 8 bases. The CDR3 spans 17 residues. CDR1 and CDR2 (germline): GTSNPN, SVGIG (reference sequence). Trimming took 4 bases from V and 0 from J; bases not matched to a gene: 14. In DNA, the CDR3 is TGTGCCTGGAACCGGGGGGGGAAACATATGAGCTCCTACGAGCAGTACTTC. Protein product: CAWNRGGKHMSSYEQYF. Full variable domain (missing parts from reference TRBV30 and TRBJ2-7): SQTIHQWPATLVQPVGSPLSLECTVEGTSNPNLYWYRQAAGRGLQLLFYSVGIGQISSEVPQNLSASRPQDRQFILSSKKLLLSDSGFYLCAWNRGGKHMSSYEQYFGPGTRLTVT.